This T cell receptor (beta chain) emerged from a study of blood T cell repertoires in COVID-19. Sequencing was performed with immunoSEQ multiplex PCR; in TCRdb, only in-frame clones are kept and a portion is missing. Of 250,000 to 350,000 clones listed, 87% were seen once; the top ten hold around 9.3%. Trimming shortened V by 2 bases and J by 5 bases, and 6 bases separated the two germline ends. The CDR3 extends over 12 amino acids. Germline assignment: CDR1 SGHNT and CDR2 YENEEA. The sequencing sample was made of PBMCs or T cells enriched from blood (not recorded which). The clonotype originates from a young woman who had recovered from COVID-19. The genes are TRBV11-3 and TRBJ2-5; possible D gene TRBD2, 6 bases. CDR3 sequence reads: CASSLRGETQYF. In nucleotides, the CDR3 is TGTGCCAGCAGCTTACGGGGGGAGACCCAGTACTTC.